This T cell receptor beta chain was captured in a study of PD-1 blockade in classical Hodgkin lymphoma (dated by TCRdb to about 2020). At the level of the whole study: Nivolumab dosing was 3 mg/kg intravenously every 2 weeks, continuing until either disease progression or unacceptable toxicity. To define a peripheral blood immune signature of response to PD-1 blockade in classical Hodgkin lymphoma, the study combined TCR beta sequencing with CyTOF.

In the paper's terms, the time point label means: cycle 2 day 1 (C2D1) of nivolumab. Relapse after autologous stem cell transplantation had occurred in all trial patients, and cohorts A, B and C were distinguished by prior brentuximab vedotin exposure. The trial cohort was composed of 56 patients with relapsed/refractory classical Hodgkin lymphoma, for whom complete response, partial response or progressive disease was recorded as best overall response. Trial patients were treated with single-agent nivolumab in the multi-cohort phase II CheckMate 205 trial. An independent review committee assessed best overall response by applying the 2007 International Working Group response criteria. Trial PBMCs were obtained immediately prior to nivolumab initiation (C1D1) and on therapy at cycle 2 day 1 and cycle 4 day 1. Peripheral blood was collected in 8 mL Vacutainer Cell Preparation Tubes, from which PBMCs were isolated by centrifugation and then cryopreserved.

Comment on this clone: This receptor's antigen is unknown. One base away there is no much larger clone; base qualities are not given.

The Qiagen DNeasy kit was used to extract genomic DNA from unsorted PBMCs and from the negatively selected CD4+ and CD8+ fractions. Using primers that anneal to V and J segments, immunoSEQ multiplex PCR amplified the TCR beta CDR3 regions. A synthetic immune receptor repertoire was used to minimize amplification bias, and any remaining bias was removed computationally after sequencing. Turning to the authors' computational methods: Repertoire diversity was quantified as the Shannon entropy index using custom Python scripts. Unsorted, CD4+ and CD8+ repertoires were examined separately, except in combined analyses, for which CD4+ and CD8+ sequences were merged in silico. Clonal expansion was defined as at least a 2-fold frequency increase after treatment relative to C1D1, with a pseudocount of 0.5 for undetected baseline clones. Singleton clones were defined as clones with 0 or 1 copy at C1D1, and non-singleton clones were defined as clones with 2 or more copies. Clones expanded in unsorted samples were annotated as CD4+, CD8+ or unknown by matching protein sequences in sorted samples from the same patient. Diversity changes from C1D1 to C4D1 were tested in paired samples using Wilcoxon tests. In its TCRdb copy, this immuneACCESS table keeps in-frame sequences only and misses some clones. Where compared with another copy, unresolved V genes explain less than half of these, and the others have no known cause. V and J calls and clone size are copied from that table; D and trimming were computed from the DNA. Across this sample there are 50,000 to 75,000 clones, with more than 75% seen only once. The ten largest clones add up to around 5.4% of the sample.

Taken from the germline V gene, the CDR1 and CDR2 loops are SGHVS and FQNEAQ. V lost 1 base and J lost 8 bases; the stretch between them is 23 bases long. The CDR3 covers 17 residues, taking in both the cysteine and the phenylalanine. Of the read, only the CDR3 DNA is kept; its 51 bases are in frame from base 1. General findings and caveats noted by the study authors: Among trial patients, those achieving complete response had baseline diversity similar to that of newly diagnosed patients, while diversity was significantly lower in partial responders and progressors. The study covered only a single clinical trial cohort, and the causes of the repertoire differences, possibly disease activity or prior therapy, were still not defined. CD4+ but not CD8+ TCR diversity rose significantly by C4D1 (p=0.0027 vs p=0.16), most apparent in complete responders (p=0.02). Baseline TCR diversity was reported to be lower in newly diagnosed patients than in healthy donors, and even lower in relapsed/refractory patients. Patients starting nivolumab less than 1 year after ASCT had lower diversity and were excluded from later analyses to avoid confounding by immune reconstitution.

This clonotype was sampled from a human donor with classical Hodgkin lymphoma. The rearranged segments are TRBV7-8 and TRBJ1-2; tentative D gene TRBD1, with 5 bases matching. The sequences come from peripheral blood mononuclear cells (PBMCs), collected before the second cycle of nivolumab. At the DNA level, the sequence is TGTGCCAGCAGCTTAGGCTCCGCGGGGGGGAGCGGGGTCGGCTACACCTTC. The translation is CASSLGSAGGSGVGYTF. When the CDR3 is completed using the reference TRBV7-8 and TRBJ1-2 genes on either side, the full variable domain is GAGVSQSPRYKVAKRGQDVALRCDPISGHVSLFWYQQALGQGPEFLTYFQNEAQLDKSGLPSDRFFAERPEGSVSTLKIQRTQQEDSAVYLCASSLGSAGGSGVGYTFGSGTRLTVV.